One and the same sample provided the 12 T cell receptor beta chains below, sequenced in a study of technical replicates of blood from a few donors (dated by TCRdb to the late 2010s). Library creation used the immunoSEQ multiplex PCR assay. In TCRdb, the immuneACCESS table is reduced to in-frame sequences with V and J assigned. These tables do not hold every clone; where another copy was compared, an unresolved V gene accounts for under half, and the others remain unexplained. The sample table lists about 98,000 clones, approximately 96% of them with a count of one. Together, the top ten hold roughly 0.23% of the sample. Material: T cells isolated from PBMCs. These receptors were obtained from a human donor in good health.

The chain couples TRBV6-6 to TRBJ1-2; unclear D gene. Germline V CDR1 and CDR2: MNHNY, SVGAGI (reference sequence). V lost 0 bases and J 4 bases, leaving 6 bases between the germline ends. This CDR3 region has 13 residues. The CDR3 sequence is CASSYSEAYGYTF. The CDR3 DNA sequence: TGTGCCAGCAGTTACTCCGAGGCCTATGGCTACACCTTC.

The chain employs TRBV5-4 and TRBJ2-1, with 7 bases lining up with TRBD2. Losses at the gene ends were 1 base for V and 6 bases for J; bases not matched to a gene: 13. Germline loops: CDR1 SGHNT, CDR2 YYREEE (reference sequence). The length of the CDR3 is 17 residues. DNA of the CDR3: TGTGCCAGCAGCTTGTGGGCTAGCGGAACGCCTCCCAATGAGCAGTTCTTC. It translates to CASSLWASGTPPNEQFF.

The V gene is TRBV27, the J gene TRBJ2-3; 7 bases fit TRBD2. CDR1 is MNHEY, CDR2 SMNVEV, per germline (reference sequence). The V and J ends lost 5 bases and 5 bases, in that order; junction bases with no gene match: 13. This CDR3 is built from 16 residues. The chain's CDR3 is CASSPGGLPAGDTQYF. CDR3 coding DNA: TGTGCCAGCAGTCCCGGGGGACTACCCGCCGGAGATACGCAGTATTTT.

This sequence joins TRBV14 and TRBJ2-1; TRBD2 matches 8 bases. Germline V gene sequence: CDR1 SGHDN, CDR2 FVKESK. This CDR3 is 16 amino acids long. V dropped 4 bases and J dropped 4; count of bases not matched to a gene: 9. CDR3 amino acids: CASSRPERGPYNEQFF. In DNA form, the CDR3 reads TGTGCCAGCAGCCGGCCTGAGCGGGGGCCTTACAATGAGCAGTTCTTC.

This chain links TRBV14 with TRBJ2-7; D is uncertain. Looked up from germline, CDR1 is SGHDN and CDR2 is FVKESK. V was trimmed by 1 base and J by 4 bases, leaving 5 bases between them. This CDR3 region has 12 residues. CDR3 protein: CASSQAQYEQYF. The DNA of the CDR3 is TGTGCCAGCAGCCAAGCACAATACGAGCAGTACTTC.

J is TRBJ2-1 and V is TRBV5-8; 11 bases fit TRBD2. Trimming cost V 4 bases and J 7 bases; bases outside gene matches: 10. The CDR3 has 16 amino acids. The germline V gene encodes CDR1 SGHTS and CDR2 YDEGEE. The DNA for the CDR3 is TGTGCCAGCAGCCCGGAGGTGGCTAGCGGGAGGAATGAGCAGTTCTTC. Protein product: CASSPEVASGRNEQFF.

V gene TRBV19 combines with J gene TRBJ1-3, with 7 bases fitting TRBD1. V trimming: 5 bases; J trimming: 5 bases; junction bases outside the gene matches: 9. Germline values: CDR1 LNHDA, CDR2 SQIVND (reference sequence). The CDR3 is 15 amino acids. DNA of the CDR3: TGTGCCAGTAGTCGGCCAGGGGGATATCGAAACACCATATATTTT. This codes for CASSRPGGYRNTIYF.

This sequence joins TRBV5-6 and TRBJ2-7; 7 bases are shared with TRBD1. The CDR3 sequence is 15 residues long. Germline V lookup: CDR1 SGHDT, CDR2 YYEEEE. J lost 4 bases, V lost 4 bases, and 11 bases had no gene match. CDR3 DNA: TGTGCCAGCAGCCTGACAGGGAGTTTTGGTTACGAGCAGTACTTC. This sequence encodes CASSLTGSFGYEQYF.

This chain links TRBV11-3 with TRBJ2-5, with 7 bases aligning to TRBD1. V lost 5 bases, J lost 5 bases, and 5 bases stayed unmatched. The V gene's germline CDR1 is SGHNT and CDR2 YENEEA. The length of the CDR3 is 13 residues. The CDR3 loop is CASSTDRRETQYF. The CDR3 DNA follows: TGTGCCAGCAGCACGGACAGGAGGGAGACCCAGTACTTC.

This chain connects TRBV7-9 to TRBJ2-7; 7 bases line up with TRBD1. The CDR3 contains 15 residues. V trimming: 2 bases; J trimming: 0 bases; junction bases outside the gene matches: 4. Per germline, CDR1 SEHNR and CDR2 FQNEAQ (reference sequence). The CDR3 DNA is TGTGCCAGCAGCTTACTCGGACAGGTCTCCTACGAGCAGTACTTC. Amino acids: CASSLLGQVSYEQYF.

This clone has more than one count but fewer than ten. The V and J genes are TRBV6-5 and TRBJ1-6; D gene uncertain. The CDR3 length is 16 residues. With 4 bases removed from V and 8 bases from J, the gap between germline ends came to 18 bases. The germline V gene encodes CDR1 MNHEY and CDR2 SVGAGI. For the CDR3, the DNA is TGTGCCAGCAGTTCAGCTGAGGTGGTGATTGATTCACCCCTCCACTTT. Protein: CASSSAEVVIDSPLHF.

The CDR3 bases are TGCGCCAGCAGCTTGGGATTAGAGACCGGGGAGCTGTTTTTT. Amino acid sequence: CASSLGLETGELFF. The chain is built from TRBV5-1 and TRBJ2-2; D unresolved. V lost 0 bases and J lost 5, with 8 bases in between. This CDR3 spans 14 amino acids. CDR1 is SGHRS, CDR2 YFSETQ, per germline.